The sequence of this T cell receptor (beta chain) was determined in a study of T cell changes during pregnancy in multiple sclerosis. The germline V gene has CDR1 SQVTM and CDR2 ANQGSEA. The CDR3 sequence is 16 residues long. On this clone itself: At one end the junction does not follow the germline gene, possibly because of a read error.

Clones were read by immunoSEQ multiplex PCR, and TCRdb kept only the in-frame ones, dropping some. The sample lists tens of thousands of clones; about 89% were seen once. This material consisted of CD8+ T cells from peripheral blood mononuclear cells, taken in the first trimester of pregnancy. The J gene is TRBJ2-7, the V gene TRBV29-1; 8 nucleotides align to TRBD1. The receptor was derived from a female donor in good health, enrolled as a control in a pregnancy study. DNA for the CDR3: TGCAGCGTCGAAGCCACCGGGACAGGAACCACCTACGAGCAGTACTTC. This gives the protein CSVEATGTGTTYEQYF.